The 6 T cell receptor beta chains given below trace back to one sample, sequenced in a study of blood T cell repertoires in COVID-19. Method: immunoSEQ multiplex PCR; TCRdb's copy keeps in-frame clones and lacks some. The data hold around 200,000 clones, with roughly 90% observed a single time. Sequenced input: PBMCs or T cells enriched from blood (not recorded which). The source of these receptors is a woman in her thirties who had recovered from COVID-19.

V gene TRBV4-3 combines with J gene TRBJ1-3; D might be TRBD1 (5 bases). CDR1 is LGHNA and CDR2 is YSLEER in the germline V gene. The V and J ends lost 0 bases and 0 bases respectively, with 15 bases between them. This CDR3 region has 18 residues. The CDR3 sequence is CASSQDGGKGSSGNTIYF. The CDR3 nucleotides are TGCGCCAGCAGCCAAGATGGCGGGAAGGGGTCCTCTGGAAACACCATATATTTT.

The sample holds one count of this clone. The rearrangement joins TRBV7-9 to TRBJ1-4; the match to TRBD1 covers 9 bases. The J segment lost 4 bases and the V segment lost 4 bases, leaving 1 base of the junction unmatched. Germline CDR1 and CDR2: SEHNR and FQNEAQ (reference sequence). The CDR3 extends over 14 amino acids. CDR3: CASSSGQGNEKLFF. The CDR3 DNA reads as TGTGCCAGCAGCTCGGGACAGGGTAATGAAAAACTGTTTTTT. The variable domain in full, with the rest retrieved from reference TRBV7-9 and TRBJ1-4, is DTGVSQNPRHKITKRGQNVTFRCDPISEHNRLYWYRQTLGQGPEFLTYFQNEAQLEKSRLLSDRFSAERPKGSFSTLEIQRTEQGDSAMYLCASSSGQGNEKLFFGSGTQLSVL.

The V and J genes are TRBV2 and TRBJ2-5, with 8 nucleotides matching TRBD1. The CDR3 consists of 14 residues. V was pared by 9 bases and J by 1 base, with 7 bases of the junction left unmatched. Germline loops: CDR1 SNHLY, CDR2 FYNNEI. CDR3 region: CASAEDRAQETQYF. The CDR3 DNA reads as TGTGCCAGTGCGGAGGACAGGGCCCAAGAGACCCAGTACTTC.

V gene TRBV11-2 combines with J gene TRBJ1-1, with no clear D. Trimming removed 6 bases from V and 1 base from J, with 15 bases in between. The length of the CDR3 is 15 residues. Germline lookup yields CDR1 SGHAT and CDR2 FQNNGV. CDR3 sequence (DNA): TGTGCCAGCAGTTACCCCGAACGGGGGAACACTGAAGCTTTCTTT. Its translation is CASSYPERGNTEAFF.

This chain links TRBV19 with TRBJ2-2; possible D gene TRBD2, 5 bases. The V end was cut by 1 base, the J end by 4 bases, with 13 bases between. Per germline, CDR1 LNHDA and CDR2 SQIVND (reference sequence). This CDR3 contains 16 residues. The CDR3 loop is CASSIVTGVGTGELFF. The CDR3 nucleotides are TGTGCCAGTAGTATAGTGACCGGGGTCGGCACCGGGGAGCTGTTTTTT.

The chain uses TRBV14 and TRBJ2-1; tentative D call: TRBD1 (6 bases). The CDR3 sequence is 18 residues long. The V gene's germline CDR1 is SGHDN and CDR2 FVKESK. Deletions cut 1 base from V and 0 bases from J, with 16 bases between. CDR3 amino acids: CASSQVLRGRSSYNEQFF. The CDR3 DNA is TGTGCCAGCAGCCAAGTCCTCAGGGGCCGGAGCTCCTACAATGAGCAGTTCTTC. Full variable domain (rest looked up from reference TRBV14 and TRBJ2-1): EAGVTQFPSHSVIEKGQTVTLRCDPISGHDNLYWYRRVMGKEIKFLLHFVKESKQDESGMPNNRFLAERTGGTYSTLKVQPAELEDSGVYFCASSQVLRGRSSYNEQFFGPGTRLTVL.